This entry describes one T cell receptor beta chain. The antigen remains unidentified. The length of the CDR3 is 15 residues. Trimming pared 4 bases from V and 7 bases from J, leaving 18 bases between. Germline CDR1 SGHRS, CDR2 YFSETQ. This entry is derived from a study of shared clonotypes between healthy human individuals. General observations from the study: Investigators expected sequencing depth to affect clonotype sharing among donors. Larger richness was generally estimated for naive than memory subsets.

Sequencing used immunoSEQ multiplex PCR; TCRdb keeps in-frame clones, though not all of them. The sample lists roughly 1 million clones, 60% to 80% occurring once. This chain joins TRBV5-1 and TRBJ2-1, with D possibly matching TRBD2 (6 bases). What was sequenced was memory CD4+ T cells sorted from blood. Subset indicated: CD45RA-negative fraction. The origin of this receptor is a man younger than 35 in good health. The CDR3 region is CASSITSISGNEQFF. In DNA, the CDR3 is TGCGCCAGCAGCATAACCAGCATAAGCGGGAATGAGCAGTTCTTC.